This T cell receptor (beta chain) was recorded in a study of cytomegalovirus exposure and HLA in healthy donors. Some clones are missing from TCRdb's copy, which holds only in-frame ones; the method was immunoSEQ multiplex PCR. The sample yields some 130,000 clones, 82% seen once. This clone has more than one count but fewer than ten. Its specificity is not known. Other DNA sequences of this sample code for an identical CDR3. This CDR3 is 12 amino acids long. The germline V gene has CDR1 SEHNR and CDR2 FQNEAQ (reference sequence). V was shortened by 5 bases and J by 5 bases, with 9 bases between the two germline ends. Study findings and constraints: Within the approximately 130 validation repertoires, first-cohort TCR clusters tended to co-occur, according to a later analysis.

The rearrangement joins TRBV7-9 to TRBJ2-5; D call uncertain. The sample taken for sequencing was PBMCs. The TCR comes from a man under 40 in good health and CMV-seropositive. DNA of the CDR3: TGTGCCAGCAGCCCTACCGGGGAGACCCAGTACTTC. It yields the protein CASSPTGETQYF.